This T cell receptor beta chain was recorded in a study of shared clonotypes between healthy human individuals. TCRdb keeps only in-frame clones here, not all; method: immunoSEQ multiplex PCR. The table has 1.5 million to 2.5 million clones, about 95% seen once. Unmatched junction bases numbered 3, after V lost 2 bases and J lost 2 bases. Per the germline V gene, CDR1 is SGHVS and CDR2 is FNYEAQ. The CDR3 has 15 residues. Terminally differentiated effector memory CD45RA+ cells were excluded by CCR7 positive selection of CD45RO-negative cells. J is TRBJ2-7 and V is TRBV7-6, with 10 bases that match TRBD1. The receptor was derived from a young man in good health. Input material: naive CD8+ T cells sorted from blood. The CDR3 loop reads CASSLTGQGAYEQYF. The CDR3 DNA is TGTGCCAGCAGCTTAACCGGACAGGGGGCCTACGAGCAGTACTTC.